The 2 T cell receptor beta chains presented below share a single source sample, sequenced in a study of neurological immune-mediated disorders. Described time point: longitudinal time-point 2. TCRdb re-derived calls from the 5' RACE reads in MiXCR, one entry per CDR3 protein. The sample holds about 80,000 distinct CDR3 sequences, 5.8% seen once. Sequencing input: PBMCs. These receptors were taken from a woman between 55 and 75 years old with multiple sclerosis.

Many counts were recorded for this clonotype. The CDR3 protein is CASSAKPGTSGGPIPYEQYF. CDR3 coding DNA: TGCGCCAGCAGCGCCAAACCCGGGACTAGCGGGGGGCCCATCCCCTACGAGCAGTACTTC. The chain employs TRBV5-1 and TRBJ2-7; TRBD2 agrees at 15 bases. This CDR3 spans 20 amino acids. In germline, CDR1 is SGHRS, CDR2 YFSETQ. The junction had 16 bases not matched to a gene; V was cut back by 4 bases and J by 2 bases.

Ten or more counts support this clonotype. J is TRBJ1-2 and V is TRBV9; the match to TRBD1 covers 8 bases. CDR3 size: 14 residues. Germline lookup yields CDR1 SGDLS and CDR2 YYNGEE. Trimming at V came to 0 bases and at J to 7 bases, leaving 5 bases not matched to a gene. The CDR3 spells CASSVGTGHLGYTF. The CDR3 DNA reads TGTGCCAGCAGCGTAGGGACAGGGCACCTTGGCTACACCTTC.